Below, 27 T cell receptor beta chains from the same sample are listed, as sequenced in a study of human T cells and chemical hapten exposure. Time point here: pre-sensitization, week 0. The treatment was: therapeutic diphenylcyclopropenone sensitization with weekly scalp DPC. Via MiXCR, TCRdb re-called the RACE reads, giving one row per CDR3 protein. This table has more than 300,000 distinct CDR3 sequences, 4.5% to 5.5% appearing once. The material was whole blood, obtained in connection with sensitization to the hapten diphenylcyclopropenone (DPC). Every receptor here comes from a woman under 30 with alopecia areata. Some clones in this sample may be carry-over from other donors' samples.

This clonotype was detected only a few times. The chain carries TRBV27 and TRBJ2-7, with 8 bases lining up with TRBD1. This CDR3 contains 14 residues. V dropped 9 bases and J dropped 0; count of bases not matched to a gene: 7. In germline, CDR1 is MNHEY, CDR2 SMNVEV (reference sequence). The CDR3 spells CASWTGPSSYEQYF. The CDR3 DNA sequence: TGTGCCAGTTGGACAGGGCCTAGCTCCTACGAGCAGTACTTC.

The chain recombines TRBV20-1 with TRBJ2-4; D perhaps matches TRBD2 (5 bases). The CDR3 is 13 amino acids. Germline-derived CDR1 and CDR2 are DFQATT and SNEGSKA (reference sequence). V was cut by 4 bases and J by 6 bases, with 13 bases left in between. The CDR3 sequence: CSAKAAGVNIQYF. In DNA, the CDR3 is TGCAGTGCTAAAGCGGCCGGGGTAAACATTCAGTACTTC.

There are a few counts of this clonotype. The chain is built from TRBV2 and TRBJ1-5; 7 bases agree with TRBD1. Per the germline V gene, CDR1 is SNHLY and CDR2 is FYNNEI. The CDR3 runs 14 residues. V lost 6 bases, J lost 3 bases, and 5 bases stayed unmatched. The CDR3 region has the DNA TGTGCCAGCAGCCGGGACAGCTCCAATCAGCCCCAGCATTTT. Residues: CASSRDSSNQPQHF.

This clonotype appeared a few times. This rearrangement joins TRBV6-5 to TRBJ1-5, with TRBD1 matching over 8 bases. The CDR3 has 15 amino acids. After removal of 4 bases from V and 6 bases from J, the junction contained 8 bases not matched to a gene. Germline V gene data show CDR1 as MNHEY and CDR2 as SVGAGI. CDR3: CASSSNRGSSQPQHF. The CDR3 bases are TGTGCCAGCAGTTCCAACAGGGGGAGTAGTCAGCCCCAGCATTTT.

This chain connects TRBV5-4 to TRBJ2-2; TRBD1 is a possible D gene (6 bases). Germline V gives CDR1 SGHNT, CDR2 YYREEE (reference sequence). The CDR3 is made up of 15 amino acids. Trimming pared 3 bases from V and 7 bases from J, leaving 16 bases between. CDR3 bases: TGTGCCAGCAGCTCCGGGACACACGATCGCGGGGAGCTGTTTTTT. Protein sequence: CASSSGTHDRGELFF.

The V and J genes are TRBV12-3 or TRBV12-4 and TRBJ1-2; 8 nucleotides line up with TRBD1. With 2 bases clipped from V and 4 bases from J, the junction kept 9 bases outside the gene matches. This CDR3 is built from 16 residues. The DNA of the CDR3 is TGTGCCAGCAGTTTAAAGGGACAGGTCGGCAGCTATGGCTACACCTTC. It encodes CASSLKGQVGSYGYTF.

This clonotype has ten or more counts. The chain employs TRBV6-2 or TRBV6-3 and TRBJ2-7, with no clear D. V was pared by 2 bases and J by 2 bases, with 7 bases between. The CDR3 loop spans 13 amino acids. Looked up from germline, CDR1 is MNHEY and CDR2 is SVGEGT. DNA of the CDR3: TGTGCCAGCAGTTACACCACCCCCTACGAGCAGTACTTC. Translation: CASSYTTPYEQYF.

The genes are TRBV20-1 and TRBJ1-6, with 8 nucleotides matching TRBD1. The junction had 10 bases not matched to a gene; V was cut back by 0 bases and J by 6 bases. The CDR3 spans 17 residues. Germline V CDR1 and CDR2: DFQATT, SNEGSKA (reference sequence). CDR3 sequence (DNA): TGCAGTGCTAGAGATCAGGGGACAGGAACCCTTAATTCACCCCTCCACTTT. Its protein is CSARDQGTGTLNSPLHF.

This clonotype has ten or more counts. V and J are TRBV5-1 and TRBJ2-4; possible D gene TRBD1, 5 bases. This CDR3 region has 15 residues. V lost 1 base and J 1 base, leaving 9 bases between the germline ends. CDR1 and CDR2 (germline): SGHRS, YFSETQ. CDR3 nucleotide sequence: TGCGCCAGCAGCTTGTCGCCAGGGGCCAAAAACATTCAGTACTTC. Residues: CASSLSPGAKNIQYF. The full variable domain, its missing parts supplied by reference TRBV5-1 and TRBJ2-4, is KAGVTQTPRYLIKTRGQQVTLSCSPISGHRSVSWYQQTPGQGLQFLFEYFSETQRNKGNFPGRFSGRQFSNSRSEMNVSTLELGDSALYLCASSLSPGAKNIQYFGAGTRLSVL.

This clonotype was detected a few times. The CDR3 region is CASSYSIKLGVGTEAFF. The CDR3 bases are TGTGCCAGCAGTTACTCGATAAAACTCGGGGTGGGCACTGAAGCTTTCTTT. The chain links TRBV6-2 or TRBV6-3 to TRBJ1-1, with D unclear. CDR1 is MNHEY, CDR2 SVGEGT, per germline. The CDR3 is 17 residues long. Trimming took 0 bases from V and 4 from J, leaving 18 bases between them.

This clonotype showed up many times. The rearrangement links TRBV10-3 to TRBJ2-3, with no clear D. The V gene lost 10 bases and the J gene lost 6 bases, with 17 bases spanning the gap. The CDR3 consists of 13 residues. CDR1 and CDR2 from the germline V gene are ENHRY and SYGVKD. The CDR3 reads CATTDDPGDTQYF. The CDR3, as DNA: TGTGCCACGACGGACGATCCGGGCGATACGCAGTATTTT.

There are many counts of this clonotype. The rearrangement uses TRBV7-2 and TRBJ1-1, with D possibly matching TRBD1 (5 bases). CDR1 and CDR2 (germline): SGHTA, FQGNSA. The CDR3 sequence is 13 residues long. The V end lost 5 bases, the J end lost 1 base, and 8 bases lay between the germline ends. The CDR3 reads CASSITGNTEAFF. The DNA for the CDR3 is TGTGCCAGCAGCATAACAGGGAACACTGAAGCTTTCTTT.

In this sample, this clonotype turned up many times. The genes are TRBV4-3 and TRBJ1-2, with TRBD1 as a possible D gene (5 bases). The germline gives CDR1 LGHNA, CDR2 YSLEER. The CDR3 runs 16 residues. Deletions cut 0 bases from V and 5 bases from J, with 16 bases between. The CDR3 DNA reads TGCGCCAGCAGCCAAGAGGGTAGCAGGGTACAATATGGCTACACCTTC. Its protein is CASSQEGSRVQYGYTF.

This clonotype has at least ten counts. The genes are TRBV25-1 and TRBJ1-2; tentative D call: TRBD1 (5 bases). This CDR3 is built from 15 residues. The V end was cut by 0 bases, the J end by 5 bases, with 13 bases between. Per germline, CDR1 MGHDK and CDR2 SYGVNS. This CDR3 reads CASSEYWGPRYGYTF. As DNA, the CDR3 is TGTGCCAGCAGTGAATACTGGGGCCCGCGATATGGCTACACCTTC.

This clonotype was detected many times. The rearrangement links TRBV15 to TRBJ1-4, with TRBD1 matching over 11 bases. CDR1 and CDR2 (germline): LNHNV, YYDKDF (reference sequence). V dropped 0 bases and J dropped 7; count of bases not matched to a gene: 7. The CDR3 consists of 17 residues. In nucleotides, the CDR3 is TGTGCCACCAGCAGAGATCTGGGGACAGGGGGAAGTGAAAAACTGTTTTTT. Translating it yields CATSRDLGTGGSEKLFF.

As for this clonotype: One base away lies a much larger clone, so this may be a sequencing read error. V and J are TRBV9 and TRBJ2-7; D ambiguous. This CDR3 is built from 12 residues. Germline V gene sequence: CDR1 SGDLS, CDR2 YYNGEE. In DNA, the CDR3 is TGTACCAGCAGCGTAGGGCCCTACGAGCAGTACTTC. Its protein product is CTSSVGPYEQYF. Looking up the rest from reference TRBV9 and TRBJ2-7 gives the full variable domain: DSGVTQTPKHLITATGQRVTLRCSPRSGDLSVYWYQQSLDQGLQFLIQYYNGEERAKGNILERFSAQQFPDLHSELNLSSLELGDSALYFCTSSVGPYEQYFGPGTRLTVT.

In this sample, this clonotype turned up many times. The rearrangement joins TRBV12-5 to TRBJ2-1, with 10 bases fitting TRBD1. CDR1 LGHNT and CDR2 FRNRAP come from the germline V gene. The ends lost 3 bases at V and 3 bases at J; junction bases unmatched: 2. The CDR3 sequence is 15 residues long. The CDR3 spells CASGFGQGDYNEQFF. Here the CDR3 DNA reads TGTGCTAGTGGTTTCGGACAGGGGGACTACAATGAGCAGTTCTTC.

The sample holds many counts of this clonotype. This sequence joins TRBV11-2 and TRBJ1-6, with TRBD1 identical over 7 bases. This CDR3 region has 19 residues. Germline V gives CDR1 SGHAT, CDR2 FQNNGV. V shed 5 bases, J shed 1 base, and the junction held 14 bases outside the gene matches. CDR3 sequence (DNA): TGTGCCAGCAGCCCCTTCTCCCTTCCGGGACAGTCCTATAATTCACCCCTCCACTTT. It codes for CASSPFSLPGQSYNSPLHF. The full variable domain, with the rest looked up from reference TRBV11-2 and TRBJ1-6, is EAGVAQSPRYKIIEKRQSVAFWCNPISGHATLYWYQQILGQGPKLLIQFQNNGVVDDSQLPKDRFSAERLKGVDSTLKIQPAKLEDSAVYLCASSPFSLPGQSYNSPLHFGNGTRLTVT.

This clonotype was seen many times. This chain uses TRBV24-1 with TRBJ1-2; D unresolved. Germline CDR1 reads KGHDR; CDR2 reads SFDVKD. Trimming removed 3 bases from V and 4 bases from J, with 11 bases in between. The CDR3 covers 14 residues. The chain's CDR3 is CATSDRPWTYGYTF. CDR3 sequence (DNA): TGTGCCACCAGTGATCGGCCGTGGACCTATGGCTACACCTTC.

The CDR3 protein is CASSPNRGLREAFF. CDR3 nucleotide sequence: TGTGCCAGCAGTCCAAACAGGGGGCTTAGAGAAGCTTTCTTT. The chain recombines TRBV6-5 with TRBJ1-1; TRBD1 matches at 9 bases. The CDR3 is made up of 14 amino acids. V dropped 5 bases and J dropped 8; count of bases not matched to a gene: 9. The V gene's germline CDR1 is MNHEY and CDR2 SVGAGI.

This clonotype was counted a few times. The gene calls are TRBV28 and TRBJ2-7; D might be TRBD1 (6 bases). The CDR3 runs 14 residues. The germline V and J ends were trimmed by 4 bases and 2 bases, with 12 bases remaining between them. Looked up from germline, CDR1 is MDHEN and CDR2 is SYDVKM. As DNA, the CDR3 is TGTGCCAGCAGTTCGGGACAACAACCCTACGAGCAGTACTTC. It translates to CASSSGQQPYEQYF. Full variable domain (missing parts from reference TRBV28 and TRBJ2-7): DVKVTQSSRYLVKRTGEKVFLECVQDMDHENMFWYRQDPGLGLRLIYFSYDVKMKEKGDIPEGYSVSREKKERFSLILESASTNQTSMYLCASSSGQQPYEQYFGPGTRLTVT.

This clonotype came up many times. This rearrangement joins TRBV10-3 to TRBJ1-3; TRBD1 might be the D (5 bases). Per the germline V gene, CDR1 is ENHRY and CDR2 is SYGVKD. This CDR3 is 14 amino acids long. The V and J ends lost 5 bases and 2 bases respectively, with 10 bases between them. Here the CDR3 DNA reads TGTGCCATCAGTTCACTGGGGCCTGGAAACACCATATATTTT. It specifies CAISSLGPGNTIYF.

The J gene is TRBJ2-1, the V gene TRBV12-3 or TRBV12-4, with 7 bases fitting TRBD2. The CDR3 loop spans 17 amino acids. V gave up 4 bases and J gave up 4 bases; unmatched junction bases: 13. The chain's CDR3 is CASSWGPRRGKYNEQFF. The CDR3 region has the DNA TGTGCCAGCAGTTGGGGCCCTAGGCGGGGGAAATACAATGAGCAGTTCTTC.

This clonotype was observed a few times. The CDR3 here is CASRRTSGGNLVSAEQYF. DNA for the CDR3: TGTGCCAGCAGGAGGACTAGCGGGGGGAACCTAGTCTCCGCCGAGCAGTACTTC. V and J are TRBV13 and TRBJ2-7; TRBD2 matches at 14 bases. The germline CDR1 and CDR2 sequences are PRHDT and FYEKMQ (reference sequence). This CDR3 contains 18 residues. Trimming removed 6 bases from V and 6 bases from J; junction bases left unmatched: 16.

This sequence joins TRBV4-3 and TRBJ1-1; D is possibly TRBD1 (5 bases). CDR1 and CDR2 from the germline V gene are LGHNA and YSLEER. This CDR3 contains 15 residues. V lost 0 bases and J lost 4, with 12 bases in between. In DNA, the CDR3 is TGCGCCAGCAGCCAAGATAGGGCCGGGGGCACTGAAGCTTTCTTT. This gives the protein CASSQDRAGGTEAFF.

The chain combines TRBV5-6 with TRBJ2-5; D might be TRBD1 (7 bases). There are 14 residues in the CDR3. CDR1 and CDR2 (germline): SGHDT, YYEEEE. Trimming took 3 bases from V and 4 from J, leaving 13 bases between them. CDR3 loop: CASSWTGGVETQYF. CDR3 DNA sequence: TGTGCCAGCAGCTGGACAGGCGGGGTAGAGACCCAGTACTTC. Variable domain in full (rest from reference TRBV5-6 and TRBJ2-5): DAGVTQSPTHLIKTRGQQVTLRCSPKSGHDTVSWYQQALGQGPQFIFQYYEEEERQRGNFPDRFSGHQFPNYSSELNVNALLLGDSALYLCASSWTGGVETQYFGPGTRLLVL.

Points on this clonotype: A far bigger clonotype differs at one base, so this is likely a read error. CDR3: CASSRYSGANVLTF. The CDR3 bases are TGTGCCAGCAGCCGGTACTCTGGGGCCAACGTCCTGACTTTC. The gene calls are TRBV6-5 and TRBJ2-6; D is ambiguous. With 6 bases removed from V and 0 bases from J, the gap between germline ends came to 6 bases. The germline CDR1 and CDR2 sequences are MNHEY and SVGAGI. The CDR3 spans 14 residues.